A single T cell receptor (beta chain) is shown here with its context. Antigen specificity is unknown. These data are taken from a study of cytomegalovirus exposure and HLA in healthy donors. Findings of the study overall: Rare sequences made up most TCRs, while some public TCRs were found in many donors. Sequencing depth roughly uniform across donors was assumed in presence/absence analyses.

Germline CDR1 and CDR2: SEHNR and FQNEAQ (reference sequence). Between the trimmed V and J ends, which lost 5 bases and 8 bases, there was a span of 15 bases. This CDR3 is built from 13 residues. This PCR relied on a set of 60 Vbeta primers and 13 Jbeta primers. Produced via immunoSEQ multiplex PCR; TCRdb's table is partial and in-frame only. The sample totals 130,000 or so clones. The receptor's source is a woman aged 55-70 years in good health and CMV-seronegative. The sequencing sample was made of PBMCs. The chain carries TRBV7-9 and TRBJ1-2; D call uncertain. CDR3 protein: CASSHAGGPGYTF. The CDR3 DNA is TGTGCCAGCAGCCATGCTGGCGGGCCGGGCTACACCTTC. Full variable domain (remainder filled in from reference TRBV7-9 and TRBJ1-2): DTGVSQNPRHKITKRGQNVTFRCDPISEHNRLYWYRQTLGQGPEFLTYFQNEAQLEKSRLLSDRFSAERPKGSFSTLEIQRTEQGDSAMYLCASSHAGGPGYTFGSGTRLTVV.